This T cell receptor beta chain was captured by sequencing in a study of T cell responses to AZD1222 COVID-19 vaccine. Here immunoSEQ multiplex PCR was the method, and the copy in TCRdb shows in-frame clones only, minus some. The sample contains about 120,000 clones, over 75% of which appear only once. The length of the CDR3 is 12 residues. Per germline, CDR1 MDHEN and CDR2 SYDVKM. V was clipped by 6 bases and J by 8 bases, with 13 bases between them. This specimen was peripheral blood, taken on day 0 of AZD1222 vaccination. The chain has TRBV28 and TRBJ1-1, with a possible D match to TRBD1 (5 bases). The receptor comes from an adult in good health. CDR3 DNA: TGTGCCAGCAGACCAATCGGGGGGGAAGCTTTCTTT. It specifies CASRPIGGEAFF. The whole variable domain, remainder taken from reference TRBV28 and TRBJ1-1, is DVKVTQSSRYLVKRTGEKVFLECVQDMDHENMFWYRQDPGLGLRLIYFSYDVKMKEKGDIPEGYSVSREKKERFSLILESASTNQTSMYLCASRPIGGEAFFGQGTRLTVV.